This T cell receptor beta chain emerged from a study of a mutant IDH1 vaccine in newly diagnosed glioma. Background on the study: Earlier care involved radiotherapy, temozolomide, or both, and the majority received both.

The V end lost 2 bases, the J end lost 1 base, and 12 bases lay between the germline ends. Germline V gene sequence: CDR1 SGDLS, CDR2 YYNGEE. The CDR3 runs 15 residues. Comments on this clone: The antigen is undetermined.

The time point: week 11, during vaccination. Doses comprised 300 ug of mutant IDH1 20-mer peptide each, plus topical imiquimod. Sequencing was performed with immunoSEQ multiplex PCR; in TCRdb, only in-frame clones are kept and a portion is missing. The profile covers roughly 130,000 clones, with about 80% appearing a single time and 5% to 7% taken by the ten largest. This clonotype was sampled from a middle-aged man with glioma. The chain has TRBV9 and TRBJ1-1, with D maybe TRBD1 (5 bases). The sequencing used PBMCs, collected from a glioma patient whose treatment included an IDH1 peptide vaccine. CDR3 residues: CASSVADTWNTEAFF. In DNA, the CDR3 is TGTGCCAGCAGCGTGGCGGACACTTGGAACACTGAAGCTTTCTTT.